This entry describes one TCR beta chain. This clonotype was counted many times. The antigen this receptor binds is unknown. No per-base quality is available; no much larger clone lies one base away. This entry belongs to a study of Graves' ophthalmopathy and Graves' hyperthyroidism (dated by TCRdb to 2016 to 2019). At the level of the whole study: Peripheral blood was collected before any treatment was given, at the time of initial diagnosis. TCR beta repertoire signatures were used to distinguish Graves' ophthalmopathy from Graves' hyperthyroidism and to predict progression to ophthalmopathy. In total, approximately 140 blood samples were TCR-sequenced: some 43 ophthalmopathy, under 85 hyperthyroidism and approximately 17 hyperthyroidism-to-ophthalmopathy patients. To explore V-J signatures distinguishing ophthalmopathy from hyperthyroidism, a discovery set of under 110 patients (roughly 44 ophthalmopathy, roughly 55 stable hyperthyroidism) was enrolled. For independent validation, a separate cohort was made up of roughly 19 hyperthyroidism patients plus 17 patients who later progressed from hyperthyroidism to ophthalmopathy. In roughly 6 hyperthyroidism patients, T-cell repertoires of thyroid tissue and blood were compared. Following sample collection, hyperthyroidism patients were given methimazole at a starting dose of 30 mg daily, and ophthalmopathy patients were given high-dose intravenous methylprednisolone. Study-wide conclusions, independent of this receptor: Most of the expanded thyroid clonotypes with a frequency above 0.001 were also detected in blood, and it was suggested that the thyroid immune response may be reflected by blood repertoires. In validation, the model predicted ophthalmopathy progression with about 64% sensitivity and approximately 75% specificity; about a dozen predicted patients were CT-confirmed with GO in a median of approximately six months. The 13-signature model separated ophthalmopathy from stable hyperthyroidism with roughly 90% sensitivity and 81% to 82% specificity in cross-validation, and 80%/75% in the test set. No statistical method was used to predetermine the sample size, and group allocation was not hidden from the investigators.

Stable hyperthyroidism was defined as no progression to ophthalmopathy within 18 months of follow-up. Hyperthyroidism patients were newly diagnosed, with disease duration under 2 months, and aged 18 to 65 years. Patients with other autoimmune diseases, uncontrolled infections, pregnancy or lactation were excluded from the study. Clinical symptoms, serum thyroxine, TRAb, thyroid ultrasound and orbital computed tomography were used for diagnosis. Using Ficoll-Paque density gradient centrifugation, PBMCs were isolated from less than 11 ml of fresh peripheral blood. Total RNA was extracted using Trizol reagent, and RNA quality was checked on an Agilent 2100 Bioanalyzer. The CDR3 contains 13 residues, cysteine and phenylalanine counted. Solely the CDR3 DNA is kept, with 39 bases framed from the first base. The germline ends are 12 bases apart after V is trimmed by 3 bases and J by 6 bases. Based on the germline V gene (reference sequence), the CDR1 and CDR2 sequences are PRHDT and FYEKMQ.

TCR beta CDR3 regions were amplified from RNA transcripts for repertoire sequencing. The first round was an RT-PCR using HTBI primers with the Qiagen OneStep RT-PCR kit, and this first round was followed by a second-round multiplex PCR, then size selection and purification. Libraries were sequenced paired-end with 100 bp reads on an Illumina HiSeq2000. The authors' analysis ran thus. SOAPnuke was used to process the reads, removing any read that contained adapters or uncalled bases, had a mean Phred below 15, or lacked an exact match to the constant primer or identifier. COPE v1.2.5 was used to merge the high-quality paired reads. Each unique nucleotide sequence was defined as a clonotype, and clonotypes were aligned to IMGT TRB V, D and J references with MiTCR v1.1. Only V-J combinations with frequency above 0.0001 were analysed, covering 98% to 99.2% of repertoires. For each V-J combination, a TCR clonal expansion and chaos score was defined as the ratio of F50 clonal expansion to chaos observed in the TCRdist matrix. Features were reduced by Welch's t-statistics and random forest to approximately 12 V-J combinations, which fed a naive Bayes classifier. Thyroid-blood repertoire similarity was quantified with the Morisita-Horn index. The raw public reads went through TCRdb reprocessing: fastp at Q25, MiXCR clone calling, in-frame beta chains kept. Each record represents a unique CDR3 protein, reported with the most common genes and DNA among its rows. The V and J calls here are based on TCRdb, not the publication. For this sample the table gives a few hundred thousand distinct CDR3 sequences, of which approximately 17% were detected only once. Of the sample, 2.4% is held by the ten largest clones.

The V and J genes are TRBV13 and TRBJ2-7, with TRBD2 as a weak D call on 6 bases. Sequencing used peripheral blood. This TCR derives from an adult woman with stable Graves' hyperthyroidism. The DNA is as follows: TGTGCCAGCAGCTTTGCATCGGGGGTCGAGCAGTACTTC. Translated, it gives CASSFASGVEQYF.